A single sample gave rise to the 15 T cell receptor beta chains below, sequenced in a study of post-analysis software for immune sequencing data. General study findings and limits: A handful of TRBV segments were significantly more frequent in patients than in controls. TRBV5-6, TRBV5-1 and TRBV20-1 were among these segments.

Unique molecular identifiers were present in the TCR beta cDNA libraries. TCRdb re-derived calls from the PCR reads in MiXCR, one entry per CDR3 protein. The sample includes some 690,000 distinct CDR3 sequences, approximately 59% seen only once; the top ten take approximately 11%. Which antigens these TCRs recognize remains unknown. Sequencing input: blood. These receptors came from a girl aged 2-9 years with multiple sclerosis.

The genes are TRBV10-3 and TRBJ2-5, with TRBD1 identical over 9 bases. TRBJ2-7 explains the end of the DNA better; the J call may be wrong. CDR1 ENHRY and CDR2 SYGVKD come from the germline V gene. The CDR3 is made up of 16 amino acids. CDR3 sequence reads: CAIRETDRGYPYEQYF. CDR3 in DNA: TGTGCCATCAGGGAAACAGACAGGGGGTATCCCTACGAGCAGTACTTC.

The gene calls are TRBV29-1 and TRBJ2-7, with a tentative D call TRBD1 (5 bases). The CDR3 is 14 amino acids. In germline, CDR1 is SQVTM, CDR2 ANQGSEA. Trimming left V 0 bases short and J 4 bases short, with 13 bases between. The CDR3 here is CSVEDHQRGYEQYF. CDR3 nucleotides: TGCAGCGTTGAAGATCATCAAAGGGGTTACGAGCAGTACTTC.

The chain links TRBV7-9 to TRBJ1-2; TRBD1 is a possible D gene (5 bases). The CDR3 runs to 15 residues. Germline V gene data show CDR1 as SEHNR and CDR2 as FQNEAQ (reference sequence). The germline V and J ends were trimmed by 7 bases and 2 bases, with 17 bases remaining between them. CDR3 amino acids: CASTDAGTVNYGYTF. The CDR3 DNA reads TGTGCCAGCACCGACGCCGGGACGGTGAACTATGGCTACACCTTC.

The gene calls are TRBV6-1 and TRBJ2-5; 10 bases map to TRBD1. The J call may be in error: the DNA end matches TRBJ2-7 better. Per germline, CDR1 MNHNS and CDR2 SASEGT. The CDR3 consists of 14 residues. Here the CDR3 reads CASRGQGITYEQYF. CDR3 DNA sequence: TGTGCCAGCAGGGGACAGGGGATTACTTACGAGCAGTACTTC.

This chain links TRBV20-1 with TRBJ2-1, with a tentative D call TRBD1 (5 bases). Trimming shortened V by 3 bases and J by 0 bases, and 15 bases separated the two germline ends. Germline lookup yields CDR1 DFQATT and CDR2 SNEGSKA (reference sequence). The length of the CDR3 is 16 residues. The CDR3 sequence is CSASGRAERSYNEQFF. CDR3 coding DNA: TGCAGTGCTAGTGGCAGGGCTGAACGCTCCTACAATGAGCAGTTCTTC.

The chain couples TRBV6-1 to TRBJ2-1; 8 positions match TRBD2. Unmatched junction bases numbered 11, after V lost 1 base and J lost 3 bases. This CDR3 contains 18 residues. CDR1 is MNHNS, CDR2 SASEGT, per germline. The CDR3 DNA reads as TGTGCCAGCAGTGAAGGCACCCTTGGAGCGGGAGTCTACAATGAGCAGTTCTTC. This sequence encodes CASSEGTLGAGVYNEQFF.

In this sample, this clonotype turned up a few times. The junction does not match germline at one end; this may be a read error. The J gene is TRBJ2-7, the V gene TRBV7-6, with 12 bases that match TRBD2. Germline V CDR1 and CDR2: SGHVS, FNYEAQ. This CDR3 is 16 amino acids long. CDR3 DNA sequence: TGTGCCAGCAGCCTAGCGGGAGGGCCGACGGGGTACGAGCAGTACTTC. The encoded protein is CASSLAGGPTGYEQYF. Complete variable domain (other parts from reference TRBV7-6 and TRBJ2-7): GAGVSQSPRYKVTKRGQDVALRCDPISGHVSLYWYRQALGQGPEFLTYFNYEAQQDKSGLPNDRFSAERPEGSISTLTIQRTEQRDSAMYRCASSLAGGPTGYEQYFGPGTRLTVT.

This clonotype came up once. The chain recombines TRBV4-1 with TRBJ2-1; no definite D call. The CDR3 runs 14 residues. The germline CDR1 and CDR2 sequences are MGHRA and YSYEKL. Trimming removed 7 bases from V and 4 bases from J, with 14 bases in between. CDR3 loop: CASIQRPGYNEQFF. CDR3 in DNA: TGCGCCAGCATCCAGCGCCCTGGATACAATGAGCAGTTCTTC.

V usage is TRBV4-3 and J usage is TRBJ2-6, with a possible D match to TRBD1 (6 bases). The CDR3 sequence is 16 residues long. Germline CDR1 is LGHNA and CDR2 is YSLEER. V lost 0 bases and J 4 bases, leaving 10 bases between the germline ends. This CDR3 reads CASSQEAGAGANVLTF. Here the CDR3 DNA reads TGCGCCAGCAGCCAAGAGGCAGGGGCAGGGGCCAACGTCCTGACTTTC.

V is TRBV28 and J is TRBJ2-1; no clear D gene. Near its end, the DNA agrees better with TRBJ2-7, so the J call may be wrong. The length of the CDR3 is 12 residues. CDR1 and CDR2 from the germline V gene are MDHEN and SYDVKM. CDR3 protein: CASSLSDPEQYF. The CDR3 nucleotides read TGTGCCAGCAGTTTATCTGATCCCGAGCAGTACTTC.

This rearrangement joins TRBV5-5 to TRBJ2-7; D is undetermined. V gave up 3 bases and J gave up 3 bases, with 7 bases separating them. Germline V gene sequence: CDR1 SGHKS, CDR2 YYEKEE (reference sequence). The CDR3 has 12 amino acids. In DNA form, the CDR3 reads TGTGCCAGCAGCTACGATGACTACGAGCAGTACTTC. Translation: CASSYDDYEQYF.

The chain joins TRBV7-6 to TRBJ2-7, with a weak D call TRBD2 (6 bases). The length of the CDR3 is 15 residues. V lost 8 bases to trimming and J lost 6 bases, with 23 bases between them. Germline-derived CDR1 and CDR2 are SGHVS and FNYEAQ. CDR3 nucleotides: TGTGCCAGCCCTCCCCCCGCGGGACCCCGTAGCGAGCAGTACTTC. Translating gives CASPPPAGPRSEQYF.

The chain combines TRBV11-2 with TRBJ2-7, with 7 bases lining up with TRBD1. CDR3 length: 14 amino acids. CDR1 is SGHAT and CDR2 is FQNNGV in the germline V gene. With 5 bases clipped from V and 5 bases from J, the junction kept 9 bases outside the gene matches. CDR3 amino acids: CASSTNRGANEQYF. The CDR3 DNA reads as TGTGCCAGCAGCACCAACAGGGGTGCGAACGAGCAGTACTTC.

The rearrangement joins TRBV5-4 to TRBJ1-1; the match to TRBD1 covers 7 bases. The CDR3 covers 16 residues. CDR1 is SGHNT, CDR2 YYREEE, per germline (reference sequence). J was trimmed by 10 bases and V by 2 bases; bases with no gene match: 17. The DNA of the CDR3 is TGTGCCAGCAGCTTAGGCCAAATATCAGGGGGGGAGGGAGCTTTCTTT. It translates to CASSLGQISGGEGAFF. The variable domain in full, completed from reference TRBV5-4 and TRBJ1-1, reads ETGVTQSPTHLIKTRGQQVTLRCSSQSGHNTVSWYQQALGQGPQFIFQYYREEENGRGNFPPRFSGLQFPNYSSELNVNALELDDSALYLCASSLGQISGGEGAFFGQGTRLTVV.

For this clonotype: The junction shows a germline mismatch at one end, possibly a read error. The rearrangement joins TRBV4-1 to TRBJ2-1; D is unclear. Germline V CDR1 and CDR2: MGHRA, YSYEKL. The CDR3 is 14 residues long. CDR3 DNA sequence: TGCGCCAGCAGCCAAGTCCGGTCCTCCAATGAGCAGTTCTTC. This translates into CASSQVRSSNEQFF.